Following are 3 T cell receptor beta chains from one sample sequenced in a study of blood T cell repertoires in COVID-19. Generated by immunoSEQ multiplex PCR, the TCRdb table keeps only in-frame clones and is missing some. This sample has about 490,000 clones; 80% to 90% occur once, and the top ten carry approximately 3.4%. Sequenced sample: peripheral blood. Source of these receptors: a human donor in a cohort sampled during active COVID-19.

The V and J genes are TRBV18 and TRBJ2-7; D remains ambiguous. The CDR3 consists of 14 residues. The V end was cut by 0 bases, the J end by 1 base, with 7 bases between. CDR1 is KGHSH, CDR2 LQKENI, per germline. This CDR3 reads CASSPPVESYEQYF. DNA of the CDR3: TGTGCCAGCTCACCACCGGTGGAGTCCTACGAGCAGTACTTC.

This chain connects TRBV28 to TRBJ2-7; a weak D match, TRBD2 (6 bases). Trimming pared 5 bases from V and 6 bases from J, leaving 23 bases between. The germline V gene encodes CDR1 MDHEN and CDR2 SYDVKM. The CDR3 sequence is 16 residues long. CDR3 bases: TGTGCCAGCAGTCCTGGGGGAGGTTCCCACCAGGGCGAGCAGTACTTC. Encoded protein: CASSPGGGSHQGEQYF.

V is TRBV5-4 and J is TRBJ1-2; tentatively, D is TRBD1 (5 bases). CDR1 is SGHNT and CDR2 is YYREEE in the germline V gene (reference sequence). Deletions cut 3 bases from V and 4 bases from J, with 19 bases between. The CDR3 covers 16 residues. In DNA form, the CDR3 reads TGTGCCAGCAGCTCCGGGAGGGGCCCAGTCATCTATGGCTACACCTTC. This codes for CASSSGRGPVIYGYTF.